This section outlines one T cell receptor (beta chain) sequence together with its context. J lost 6 bases, V lost 4 bases, and 1 base had no gene match. Germline V gene lookup returns CDR1 MNHEY and CDR2 SMNVEV (reference sequence). This CDR3 is 13 amino acids long. Measured with immunoSEQ multiplex PCR; TCRdb has only the in-frame clones, and not every one. The sample shows about 200,000 clones, roughly 80% of them seen only once. This specimen comes from a study of blood T cell repertoires in COVID-19. Whole-study context: The origin of the acute and convalescent COVID-19 samples was the United States, Italy and Spain. T cells, B-cell-depleted T cells, or PBMCs supplied cDNA or gDNA.

J is TRBJ2-1 and V is TRBV27; 9 nucleotides match TRBD1. The receptor comes from a woman of 80 years or more with acute or convalescent COVID-19. The sequenced sample was peripheral blood. The DNA for the CDR3 is TGTGCCAGCAGTTGGACAGGGGCCAATGAGCAGTTCTTC. This sequence encodes CASSWTGANEQFF.